Presented here are 8 T cell receptor beta chains from one specimen sequenced in a study of beta chain features in type 1 diabetes. TCRB transcripts that were expressed got sequenced, as all of the isolated RNA had been reverse transcribed. TCRdb's copy holds only in-frame clones and misses some; the assay was immunoSEQ multiplex PCR. This sample carries about 410,000 clones, approximately 15% of them seen once, and the ten largest clones take roughly 0.038%. The sample consisted of naive CD4+ T cells from blood. Receptors originate from a man aged 30 to 39 in good health.

This chain uses TRBV7-2 with TRBJ2-7; no definite D call. Germline loops: CDR1 SGHTA, CDR2 FQGNSA. Trimming took off 1 base at V and 4 bases at J, with 14 bases between the two ends. The CDR3 consists of 15 residues. The CDR3 reads CASSLEWARRYEQYV. The DNA of the CDR3 is TGTGCCAGCAGCTTAGAGTGGGCTAGAAGATACGAGCAGTACGTC.

This clone has more than one count but fewer than ten. The genes are TRBV7-2 and TRBJ2-7; TRBD2 agrees at 8 bases. The CDR3 is 15 amino acids. Losses at the gene ends were 5 bases for V and 2 bases for J; bases not matched to a gene: 8. Germline V gene data show CDR1 as SGHTA and CDR2 as FQGNSA. For the CDR3, the DNA is TGTGCCAGCAGCCCCTTGACTAGCGCTGCCTACGAGCAGTACGTC. Its translation is CASSPLTSAAYEQYV.

This clone was seen more than once but under ten times. The chain is built from TRBV7-2 and TRBJ2-7, with 10 bases lining up with TRBD1. Germline V gene lookup returns CDR1 SGHTA and CDR2 FQGNSA. The V and J ends lost 5 bases and 1 base, in that order; junction bases with no gene match: 5. The CDR3 length is 15 residues. The CDR3 nucleotides are TGTGCCAGCAGCCTCCCGGGACAGGGGTCCTACGAGCAGTACTTC. It codes for CASSLPGQGSYEQYF.

This rearrangement joins TRBV2 to TRBJ1-1; D is undetermined. The CDR3 has 11 amino acids. Germline CDR1 and CDR2: SNHLY and FYNNEI. The V gene lost 4 bases and the J gene lost 11 bases, with 11 bases spanning the gap. The CDR3 DNA reads TGTGCCAGCAGTGGCGGGGTAGGCGCTTTCTTT. It is translated as CASSGGVGAFF.

The genes are TRBV2 and TRBJ2-1; TRBD2 might be the D (5 bases). Looked up from germline, CDR1 is SNHLY and CDR2 is FYNNEI. The CDR3 loop spans 13 amino acids. Trimming removed 2 bases at V and 9 bases at J, with 11 bases between. The CDR3 DNA is TGTGCCAGCAGTGAAATGAGGGCGATTGAGCAGTTCTTC. It specifies CASSEMRAIEQFF.

This chain links TRBV7-2 with TRBJ1-4; D unresolved. Trimming took 2 bases from V and 2 from J, leaving 6 bases between them. Germline V gives CDR1 SGHTA, CDR2 FQGNSA. This CDR3 comprises 14 residues. The CDR3 reads CASSLMSTNEKLFF. CDR3 sequence (DNA): TGTGCCAGCAGCTTAATGAGCACTAATGAAAAACTGTTTTTT.

The chain recombines TRBV25-1 with TRBJ2-7; D remains ambiguous. This CDR3 region has 14 residues. CDR1 MGHDK and CDR2 SYGVNS come from the germline V gene. V lost 4 bases, J lost 2 bases, and 12 bases lay in between. The CDR3 sequence: CASSADLPPYEQYV. In DNA, the CDR3 is TGTGCCAGCAGTGCGGACCTTCCTCCCTACGAGCAGTACGTC.

This clone was recorded a few times. The chain employs TRBV7-2 and TRBJ2-3; D call uncertain. The CDR3 contains 16 residues. V was trimmed by 5 bases and J by 4 bases, leaving 19 bases between them. Looked up from germline, CDR1 is SGHTA and CDR2 is FQGNSA. CDR3 in DNA: TGTGCCAGCAGCCCGTTTCGGACCAAAACCCCAGATACGCAGTATTTT. This translates into CASSPFRTKTPDTQYF. The whole variable domain, filled in from reference TRBV7-2 and TRBJ2-3, reads GAGVSQSPSNKVTEKGKDVELRCDPISGHTALYWYRQSLGQGLEFLIYFQGNSAPDKSGLPSDRFSAERTGGSVSTLTIQRTQQEDSAVYLCASSPFRTKTPDTQYFGPGTRLTVL.